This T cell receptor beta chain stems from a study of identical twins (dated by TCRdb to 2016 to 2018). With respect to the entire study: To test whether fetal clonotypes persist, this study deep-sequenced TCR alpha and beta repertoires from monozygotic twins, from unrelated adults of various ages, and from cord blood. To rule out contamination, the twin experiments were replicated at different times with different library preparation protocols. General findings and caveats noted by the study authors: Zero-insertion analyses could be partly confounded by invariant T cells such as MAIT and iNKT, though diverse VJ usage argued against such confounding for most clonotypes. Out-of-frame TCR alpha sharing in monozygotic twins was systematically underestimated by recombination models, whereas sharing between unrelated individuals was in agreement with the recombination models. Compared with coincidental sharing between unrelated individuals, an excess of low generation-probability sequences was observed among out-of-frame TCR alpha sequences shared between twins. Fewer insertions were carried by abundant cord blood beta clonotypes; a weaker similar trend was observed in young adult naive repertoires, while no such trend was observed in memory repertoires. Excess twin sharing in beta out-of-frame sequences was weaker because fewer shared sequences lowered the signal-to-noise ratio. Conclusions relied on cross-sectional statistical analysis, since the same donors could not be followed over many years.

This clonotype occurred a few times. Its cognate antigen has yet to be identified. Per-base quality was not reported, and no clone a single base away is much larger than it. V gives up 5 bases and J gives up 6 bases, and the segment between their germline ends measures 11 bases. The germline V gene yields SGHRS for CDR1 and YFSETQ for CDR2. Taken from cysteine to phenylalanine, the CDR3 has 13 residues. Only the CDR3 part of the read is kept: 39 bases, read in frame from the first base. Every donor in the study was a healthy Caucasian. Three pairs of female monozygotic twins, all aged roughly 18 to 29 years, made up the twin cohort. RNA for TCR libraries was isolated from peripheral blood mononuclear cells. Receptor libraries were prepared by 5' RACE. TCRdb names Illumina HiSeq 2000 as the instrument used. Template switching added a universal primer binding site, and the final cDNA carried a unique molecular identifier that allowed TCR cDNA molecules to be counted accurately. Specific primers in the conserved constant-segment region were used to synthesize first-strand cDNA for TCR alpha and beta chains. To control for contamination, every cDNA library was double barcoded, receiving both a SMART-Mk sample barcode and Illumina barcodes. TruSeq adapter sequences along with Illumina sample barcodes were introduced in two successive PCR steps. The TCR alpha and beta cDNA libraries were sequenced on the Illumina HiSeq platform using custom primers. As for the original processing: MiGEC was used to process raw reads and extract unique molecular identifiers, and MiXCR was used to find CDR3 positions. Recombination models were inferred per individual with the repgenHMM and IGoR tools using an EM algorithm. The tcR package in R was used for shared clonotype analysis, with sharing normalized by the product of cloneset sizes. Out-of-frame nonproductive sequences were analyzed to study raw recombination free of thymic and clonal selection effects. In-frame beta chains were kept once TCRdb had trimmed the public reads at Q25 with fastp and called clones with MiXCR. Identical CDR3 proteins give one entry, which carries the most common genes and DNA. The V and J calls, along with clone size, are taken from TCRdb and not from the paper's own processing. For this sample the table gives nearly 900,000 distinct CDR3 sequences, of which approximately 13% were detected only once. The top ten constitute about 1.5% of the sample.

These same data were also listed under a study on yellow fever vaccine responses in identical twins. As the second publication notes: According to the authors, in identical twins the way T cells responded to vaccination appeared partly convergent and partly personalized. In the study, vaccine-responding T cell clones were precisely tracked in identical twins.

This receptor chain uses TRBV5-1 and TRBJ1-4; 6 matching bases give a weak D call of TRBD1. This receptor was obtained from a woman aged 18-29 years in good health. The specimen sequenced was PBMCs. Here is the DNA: TGCGCCAGCAGATCGGACAGAGATGAAAAACTGTTTTTT. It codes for CASRSDRDEKLFF.